One sample yielded the 31 T cell receptor beta chains listed below, sequenced in a study of cytomegalovirus exposure and HLA in healthy donors. PCR primers comprised 60 Vbeta and 13 Jbeta primers. The table came from immunoSEQ multiplex PCR; TCRdb's copy has only in-frame clones and leaves some out. Of 150,000 to 200,000 clones in the sample, 79% were seen once. The sequenced sample consisted of PBMCs. These receptors were collected from a woman between 50 and 59 years old in good health and CMV-seronegative.

This clone turned up a few times. The J gene is TRBJ1-1, the V gene TRBV7-2; weak D call: TRBD1 (5 bases). This CDR3 region has 13 residues. V dropped 6 bases and J dropped 2 bases, with 10 bases sitting between them. CDR1 and CDR2 from the germline V gene are SGHTA and FQGNSA. CDR3 in DNA: TGTGCCAGCAGATCCGGACAAAACACTGAAGCTTTCTTT. Amino acids: CASRSGQNTEAFF.

V gene TRBV15 combines with J gene TRBJ1-2; 11 bases line up with TRBD1. The germline gives CDR1 LNHNV, CDR2 YYDKDF (reference sequence). The CDR3 spans 13 residues. V lost 4 bases and J lost 6; bases outside the gene matches: 1. CDR3 residues: CATSKGQGDGYTF. CDR3 nucleotide sequence: TGTGCCACCAGCAAGGGACAGGGGGATGGCTACACCTTC. Full variable domain (missing parts from reference TRBV15 and TRBJ1-2): DAMVIQNPRYQVTQFGKPVTLSCSQTLNHNVMYWYQQKSSQAPKLLFHYYDKDFNNEADTPDNFQSRRPNTSFCFLDIRSPGLGDTAMYLCATSKGQGDGYTFGSGTRLTVV.

The CDR3 sequence: CAWSSGGTLHF. The CDR3 bases are TGTGCCTGGAGTTCCGGGGGGACCCTCCACTTT. The chain combines TRBV30 with TRBJ1-6; TRBD1 is a possible D gene (5 bases). The V gene's germline CDR1 is GTSNPN and CDR2 SVGIG (reference sequence). V was shortened by 2 bases and J by 14 bases, with 10 bases between the two germline ends. CDR3 length equals 11 residues.

The rearrangement uses TRBV4-3 and TRBJ1-1, with 7 positions matching TRBD1. The germline gives CDR1 LGHNA, CDR2 YSLEER. The CDR3 consists of 14 residues. V lost 5 bases, J lost 4 bases, and 7 bases stayed unmatched. CDR3 sequence reads: CASSTQGVRTEAFF. The CDR3 nucleotides read TGCGCCAGCAGCACCCAGGGGGTACGCACTGAAGCTTTCTTT.

To note about this clone: At one end, the junction sequence differs from germline, possibly due to a read error. The chain combines TRBV7-7 with TRBJ2-2; 10 bases agree with TRBD1. Germline CDR1 SSHAT, CDR2 FNYEAQ (reference sequence). CDR3 length: 16 amino acids. As DNA, the CDR3 is TGTGCTAGCAGCTTAGGGACAGGGGTTAACACCGGGGAGCTGTTTTTT. Its translation: CASSLGTGVNTGELFF.

The V gene is TRBV5-6, the J gene TRBJ1-5; no clear D. This CDR3 spans 17 amino acids. Germline CDR1 and CDR2: SGHDT and YYEEEE. Trimming left V 1 base short and J 0 bases short, with 14 bases between. CDR3 DNA: TGTGCCAGCAGCTTGCGTTCTGGAGTTCTTAGCAATCAGCCCCAGCATTTT. Amino acid sequence: CASSLRSGVLSNQPQHF. The whole variable domain, remainder taken from reference TRBV5-6 and TRBJ1-5, is DAGVTQSPTHLIKTRGQQVTLRCSPKSGHDTVSWYQQALGQGPQFIFQYYEEEERQRGNFPDRFSGHQFPNYSSELNVNALLLGDSALYLCASSLRSGVLSNQPQHFGDGTRLSIL.

CDR3 amino acids: CASSSPGTPNRGGYTF. CDR3 nucleotide sequence: TGTGCCAGCAGCTCACCCGGGACTCCCAACAGGGGTGGCTACACCTTC. The chain is built from TRBV7-8 and TRBJ1-2; 7 bases align to TRBD1. Looked up from germline, CDR1 is SGHVS and CDR2 is FQNEAQ. V lost 4 bases to trimming and J lost 7 bases; unmatched junction nucleotides: 15. The CDR3 spans 16 residues.

This chain links TRBV29-1 with TRBJ1-2; TRBD1 aligns across 10 bases. Trimming at V came to 4 bases and at J to 6 bases, leaving 5 bases not matched to a gene. CDR1 and CDR2 from the germline V gene are SQVTM and ANQGSEA. This CDR3 has 13 amino acids. This CDR3 reads CSVGGQGTNGYTF. CDR3 coding DNA: TGCAGCGTTGGGGGACAGGGGACTAATGGCTACACCTTC.

About this clone itself: At one boundary the junction diverges from the germline segment, which might be a read error. The chain has TRBV6-5 and TRBJ1-2, with 9 bases identical to TRBD1. Germline assignment: CDR1 MNHEY and CDR2 SVGAGI. This CDR3 is built from 16 residues. This chain's CDR3 is CASSFRSGQGIGGYIF. In DNA, the CDR3 is TGTGCCAGCAGTTTTCGATCGGGACAGGGCATCGGCGGCTACATCTTC.

The sample holds one count of this clone. The chain links TRBV12-5 to TRBJ2-2, with 9 bases lining up with TRBD1. Per germline, CDR1 LGHNT and CDR2 FRNRAP. The J segment lost 1 base and the V segment lost 5 bases, leaving 5 bases of the junction unmatched. The CDR3 is 16 amino acids. CDR3 amino acids: CASGILTGGNTGELFF. DNA of the CDR3: TGTGCTAGTGGTATCCTGACAGGGGGGAACACCGGGGAGCTGTTTTTT.

The chain links TRBV27 to TRBJ2-3, with 10 bases lining up with TRBD2. Looked up from germline, CDR1 is MNHEY and CDR2 is SMNVEV (reference sequence). This CDR3 region has 17 residues. V trimming: 3 bases; J trimming: 0 bases; junction bases outside the gene matches: 6. The CDR3 is CASSFHSTSGSTDTQYF. The CDR3 nucleotides are TGTGCCAGCAGTTTTCATTCGACTAGCGGGAGCACAGATACGCAGTATTTT.

The chain is built from TRBV4-3 and TRBJ2-7; D perhaps matches TRBD2 (7 bases). The CDR3 is made up of 16 amino acids. CDR1 and CDR2 from the germline V gene are LGHNA and YSLEER. Trimming cost V 1 base and J 5 bases, with 18 bases left between them. This CDR3 is CASSQGGGHSIDEQYF. The CDR3 DNA sequence: TGCGCCAGCAGCCAAGGGGGGGGACACTCGATCGACGAGCAGTACTTC.

The chain is built from TRBV5-1 and TRBJ2-6, with unresolved D. Trimming cost V 4 bases and J 3 bases, with 8 bases left between them. CDR1 and CDR2 from the germline V gene are SGHRS and YFSETQ. The CDR3 has 14 amino acids. As DNA, the CDR3 is TGCGCCAGCAGCCCCGCGAATGGGGCCAACGTCCTGACTTTC. Translating gives CASSPANGANVLTF.

This clone was seen just once. V and J are TRBV19 and TRBJ2-2; the D gene is possibly TRBD1 (6 bases). Trimming stripped 6 bases from V and 7 bases from J, with 9 bases between. This CDR3 spans 12 amino acids. CDR1 is LNHDA and CDR2 is SQIVND in the germline V gene (reference sequence). CDR3 nucleotides: TGTGCCAGTAGACAGGGACACGGGGAGCTGTTTTTT. Residues: CASRQGHGELFF.

This clone was counted only a few times. The V gene is TRBV13, the J gene TRBJ2-7, with D perhaps TRBD1 (5 bases). In germline, CDR1 is PRHDT, CDR2 FYEKMQ (reference sequence). The CDR3 is 14 amino acids. The germline V and J ends were trimmed by 3 bases and 2 bases, with 11 bases remaining between them. CDR3 bases: TGTGCCAGCAGCTTTCGTGTGGGGCCCTACGAGCAGTACTTC. Its protein is CASSFRVGPYEQYF.

This chain joins TRBV2 and TRBJ2-1; D is uncertain. Germline values: CDR1 SNHLY, CDR2 FYNNEI. The CDR3 contains 14 residues. V lost 2 bases, J lost 9 bases, and 14 bases lay in between. The CDR3 DNA follows: TGTGCCAGCAGTGAATCGGGTTTTCATAGTGAGCAGTTCTTC. Protein: CASSESGFHSEQFF.

The genes are TRBV28 and TRBJ2-7, with D hard to call. CDR1 is MDHEN and CDR2 is SYDVKM in the germline V gene. The CDR3 totals 15 residues. V lost 2 bases to trimming and J lost 0 bases, with 11 bases between them. The DNA for the CDR3 is TGTGCCAGCAGTTTACCCAGCGCGAGCTCCTACGAGCAGTACTTC. It codes for CASSLPSASSYEQYF.

The J gene is TRBJ2-7, the V gene TRBV13, with D perhaps matching TRBD2 (5 bases). The V end was cut by 3 bases, the J end by 3 bases, with 12 bases between. The CDR3 length is 14 residues. Germline CDR1 reads PRHDT; CDR2 reads FYEKMQ (reference sequence). CDR3 region: CASSFMGDGYEQYF. DNA of the CDR3: TGTGCCAGCAGCTTTATGGGAGACGGCTACGAGCAGTACTTC.

The rearrangement joins TRBV2 to TRBJ2-7, with TRBD2 matching over 8 bases. The V gene end was trimmed by 3 bases and the J gene end by 3 bases; junction bases not matched to a gene: 7. CDR3 size: 15 residues. Per germline, CDR1 SNHLY and CDR2 FYNNEI. Written as DNA, the CDR3 is TGTGCCAGCAGTGACGTCGGGAGGGCCGGCTACGAGCAGTACTTC. Amino acids: CASSDVGRAGYEQYF.

The chain carries TRBV9 and TRBJ2-1; D unclear. The CDR3 covers 15 residues. The germline V and J ends were trimmed by 3 bases and 2 bases, with 12 bases remaining between them. Germline CDR1 reads SGDLS; CDR2 reads YYNGEE. In DNA, the CDR3 is TGTGCCAGCAGCGCCCAAAGTGCGGCCTACAATGAGCAGTTCTTC. Its translation: CASSAQSAAYNEQFF.

This chain links TRBV11-2 with TRBJ1-3; D gene unclear. CDR3 length: 14 residues. The V gene lost 0 bases and the J gene lost 8 bases, with 11 bases spanning the gap. CDR1 is SGHAT, CDR2 FQNNGV, per germline. The chain's CDR3 is CASSLDPIGDTIYF. CDR3 nucleotide sequence: TGTGCCAGCAGCTTAGACCCAATCGGAGACACCATATATTTT.

The V gene is TRBV5-8, the J gene TRBJ1-6; 8 positions match TRBD1. Germline trimming cut 0 bases from V and 9 bases from J; bases unmatched to any gene: 8. CDR1 is SGHTS and CDR2 is YDEGEE in the germline V gene. This CDR3 is 16 amino acids long. For the CDR3, the DNA is TGTGCCAGCAGCTTGGGACAGCAGGGGGCTGTTTCACCCCTCCACTTT. Residues: CASSLGQQGAVSPLHF.

The chain has TRBV5-1 and TRBJ2-3; D might be TRBD2 (5 bases). V was pared by 7 bases and J by 7 bases, with 19 bases between. Germline V CDR1 and CDR2: SGHRS, YFSETQ. The CDR3 has 14 amino acids. The CDR3 reads CASFSGGSVNTQYF. Written as DNA, the CDR3 is TGCGCCAGCTTTTCGGGTGGTAGCGTAAATACGCAGTATTTT.

The V gene is TRBV4-3, the J gene TRBJ1-1; D is ambiguous. V dropped 4 bases and J dropped 0 bases, with 9 bases sitting between them. From germline, CDR1 is LGHNA and CDR2 YSLEER. This CDR3 comprises 14 residues. The chain's CDR3 is CASSLRLLNTEAFF. In nucleotides, the CDR3 is TGCGCCAGCAGCCTAAGACTGCTGAACACTGAAGCTTTCTTT.

The chain recombines TRBV5-1 with TRBJ2-2; TRBD1 matches 10 bases. CDR1 is SGHRS and CDR2 is YFSETQ in the germline V gene. V shed 4 bases and J 4 bases; nucleotides not matched to a gene: 7. The CDR3 is made up of 16 amino acids. In nucleotides, the CDR3 is TGCGCCAGCAGCCGCGGACAGGGGGGAAGCACCGGGGAGCTGTTTTTT. It encodes CASSRGQGGSTGELFF.

This clone was seen a handful of times. This chain connects TRBV2 to TRBJ2-7; possibly TRBD1 for D (6 bases). V was trimmed by 6 bases and J by 3 bases, leaving 9 bases between them. Looked up from germline, CDR1 is SNHLY and CDR2 is FYNNEI. The CDR3 spans 12 residues. The CDR3 DNA reads TGTGCCAGCAGGCTGGACAGCTACGAGCAGTACTTC. It yields the protein CASRLDSYEQYF.

V usage is TRBV5-6 and J usage is TRBJ1-3, with TRBD1 matching over 7 bases. Germline trimming cut 2 bases from V and 0 bases from J; bases unmatched to any gene: 5. Germline V gene data show CDR1 as SGHDT and CDR2 as YYEEEE. This CDR3 spans 16 amino acids. CDR3 sequence: CASSFGQGGSGNTIYF. The CDR3 DNA reads as TGTGCCAGCAGCTTCGGGCAGGGGGGCTCTGGAAACACCATATATTTT.

The chain recombines TRBV28 with TRBJ1-5; 7 bases are a match to TRBD1. Germline V lookup: CDR1 MDHEN, CDR2 SYDVKM. The V and J ends lost 2 bases and 5 bases, in that order; junction bases with no gene match: 6. The CDR3 sequence is 15 residues long. CDR3 residues: CASSLTGAGDQPQHF. The CDR3 DNA reads as TGTGCCAGCAGTTTAACAGGGGCCGGGGATCAGCCCCAGCATTTT. The whole variable domain, filled in from reference TRBV28 and TRBJ1-5, reads DVKVTQSSRYLVKRTGEKVFLECVQDMDHENMFWYRQDPGLGLRLIYFSYDVKMKEKGDIPEGYSVSREKKERFSLILESASTNQTSMYLCASSLTGAGDQPQHFGDGTRLSIL.

This clone was counted once. The V gene is TRBV9, the J gene TRBJ1-2; D remains ambiguous. Trimming left V 5 bases short and J 8 bases short, with 13 bases between. The CDR3 length is 12 residues. The germline gives CDR1 SGDLS, CDR2 YYNGEE. The CDR3 nucleotides are TGTGCCAGCAGAATAGTGGGCGGGGGCTACACCTTC. It encodes CASRIVGGGYTF.

The rearrangement joins TRBV9 to TRBJ1-2, with 9 nucleotides matching TRBD1. CDR1 and CDR2 from the germline V gene are SGDLS and YYNGEE. With 3 bases clipped from V and 4 bases from J, the junction kept 1 base outside the gene matches. The CDR3 is 13 amino acids. Here the CDR3 DNA reads TGTGCCAGCAGCGCGGACAGGGGCTATGGCTACACCTTC. Translated: CASSADRGYGYTF.

The genes are TRBV5-1 and TRBJ2-1; D perhaps matches TRBD2 (6 bases). Germline V CDR1 and CDR2: SGHRS, YFSETQ. Trimming took 1 base from V and 9 from J, leaving 20 bases between them. The CDR3 extends over 16 amino acids. In DNA, the CDR3 is TGCGCCAGCAGCTTGATAGGCGGGATTAACCGCGGTGAGCAGTTCTTC. This sequence encodes CASSLIGGINRGEQFF.